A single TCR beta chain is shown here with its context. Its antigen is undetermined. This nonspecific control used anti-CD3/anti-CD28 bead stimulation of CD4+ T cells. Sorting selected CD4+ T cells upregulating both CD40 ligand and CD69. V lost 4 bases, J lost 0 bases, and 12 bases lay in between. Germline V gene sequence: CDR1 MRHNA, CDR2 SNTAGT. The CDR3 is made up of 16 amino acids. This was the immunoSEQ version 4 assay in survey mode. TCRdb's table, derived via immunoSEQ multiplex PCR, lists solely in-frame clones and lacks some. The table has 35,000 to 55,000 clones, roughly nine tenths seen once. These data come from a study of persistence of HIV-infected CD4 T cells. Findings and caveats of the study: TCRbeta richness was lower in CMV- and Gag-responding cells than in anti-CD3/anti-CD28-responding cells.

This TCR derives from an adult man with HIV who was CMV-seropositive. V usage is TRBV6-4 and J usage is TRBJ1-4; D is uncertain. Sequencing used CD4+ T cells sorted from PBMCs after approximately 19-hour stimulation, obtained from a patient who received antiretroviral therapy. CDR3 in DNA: TGTGCCAGCAGTGCCCACCCCTTCACAACTAATGAAAAACTGTTTTTT. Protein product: CASSAHPFTTNEKLFF.